This T cell receptor beta chain was documented in a study of Ad26.COV2.S vaccination and SARS-CoV-2 variants. Points from the study as a whole: Total T cell responses, in the TCR breadth and depth analyses, may have been underestimated.

A remark on this clone: Its target is unknown.

CDR3 length equals 17 residues. Germline values: CDR1 SGHRS, CDR2 YFSETQ. V shed 0 bases, J shed 2 bases, and the junction held 6 bases outside the gene matches. The repertoire was sequenced with immunoSEQ multiplex PCR; TCRdb's copy has only in-frame clones and lacks some. The data show 85,000 to 95,000 clones, with approximately 82% seen just once and around a sixth held by the top ten. The TCR comes from a human donor who had recovered from COVID-19. This specimen consisted of peripheral blood, obtained after recovery from COVID-19. The chain employs TRBV5-1 and TRBJ2-2; 8 nucleotides agree with TRBD2. CDR3 nucleotide sequence: TGCGCCAGCAGCTTGGGCCACAGCGGGAGAAACACCGGGGAGCTGTTTTTT. Its translation is CASSLGHSGRNTGELFF.